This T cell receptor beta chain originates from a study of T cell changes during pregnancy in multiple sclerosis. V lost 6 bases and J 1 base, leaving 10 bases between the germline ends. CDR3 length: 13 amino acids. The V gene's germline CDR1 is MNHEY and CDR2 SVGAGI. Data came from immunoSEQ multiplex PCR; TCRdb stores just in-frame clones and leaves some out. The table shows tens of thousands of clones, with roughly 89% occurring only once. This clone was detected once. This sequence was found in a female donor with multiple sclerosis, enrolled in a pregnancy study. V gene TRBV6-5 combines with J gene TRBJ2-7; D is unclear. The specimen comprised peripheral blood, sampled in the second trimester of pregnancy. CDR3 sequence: CASREQPSYEQYF. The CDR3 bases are TGTGCCAGCAGAGAACAGCCTTCCTACGAGCAGTACTTC.